A selection of T cell receptor beta chains follows, all from one sample in a study of T cell responses to AZD1222 COVID-19 vaccine. The protocol was immunoSEQ multiplex PCR, while the TCRdb copy is restricted to in-frame clones and leaves out a portion. The sample lists about 88,000 clones, roughly 91% occurring once. The material sequenced was peripheral blood, taken on day 0 of AZD1222 vaccination. Every receptor here comes from an adult in good health. Each CDR3 is given with its conserved first and last residue. A D gene is named only where the DNA matches it firmly. Size is stated for part of the rows, as once, few or many counts, or as a class when the clone is expanded.

j_call,d_call,clone_size,v_call,cdr3_aa,cdr3_nt
TRBJ1-5,.,once,TRBV23-1,CASSRRTGNNQPQHF,TGCGCCAGCAGTAGGCGTACGGGTAACAATCAGCCCCAGCATTTT
TRBJ2-3,TRBD2,.,TRBV5-1,CASSRAGGTAADTQYF,TGCGCCAGCAGCAGAGCGGGGGGGACGGCTGCAGATACGCAGTATTTT
TRBJ2-3,.,.,TRBV9,CASSGEGQGTQYF,TGTGCCAGCAGCGGAGAGGGGCAGGGTACGCAGTATTTT
TRBJ1-2,.,once,TRBV25-1,CASSPPRQRYGYTF,TGTGCCAGCAGCCCCCCGCGACAGCGCTATGGCTACACCTTC
TRBJ2-2,.,.,TRBV7-2,CASTDRGRGSTTGELFF,TGTGCCAGCACCGACCGGGGGAGGGGGAGTACAACCGGGGAGCTGTTTTTT
TRBJ2-1,.,.,TRBV19,CASSMARYNEQFF,TGTGCCAGTAGTATGGCTAGATACAATGAGCAGTTCTTC
TRBJ1-1,.,.,TRBV27,CASSFSRSMNTEAFF,TGTGCCAGCAGTTTTAGTCGTTCCATGAACACTGAAGCTTTCTTT
TRBJ1-1,.,.,TRBV30,CAWSDGGPLTEAFF,TGTGCCTGGAGTGATGGAGGGCCGTTAACTGAAGCTTTCTTT
TRBJ2-2,.,.,TRBV5-6,CASSLAQANTGELFF,TGTGCCAGCAGCTTGGCCCAGGCGAACACCGGGGAGCTGTTTTTT
TRBJ2-5,.,medium-sized,TRBV4-1,CASSLGDLWETQYF,TGCGCCAGCAGCCTCGGGGATCTCTGGGAGACCCAGTACTTC
TRBJ2-3,TRBD2,.,TRBV7-3,CASSLTGTSPWYTQYF,TGTGCCAGCAGCTTAACCGGGACTAGCCCTTGGTATACGCAGTATTTT
TRBJ2-5,TRBD2,.,TRBV9,CASSAYPSGGQETQYF,TGTGCCAGCAGCGCCTATCCTAGCGGGGGCCAAGAGACCCAGTACTTC
TRBJ1-2,TRBD1,once,TRBV3-1/TRBV3-2,CASSQEQGANGYTF,TGTGCCAGCAGCCAGGAACAGGGGGCGAATGGCTACACCTTC
TRBJ2-1,TRBD2,.,TRBV10-3,CAISAGTTNNEQFF,TGTGCCATCAGTGCTGGGACTACCAACAATGAGCAGTTCTTC
TRBJ2-7,.,once,TRBV15,CATSRDSDYEQYF,TGTGCCACCAGCAGAGATTCGGACTACGAGCAGTACTTC
TRBJ2-3,.,.,TRBV7-2,CASSHPRGTDTQYF,TGTGCCAGCAGCCACCCCAGAGGCACAGATACGCAGTATTTT
TRBJ1-1,TRBD1,.,TRBV11-2,CASSPTGAGNTEAFF,TGTGCCAGCAGCCCGACAGGGGCGGGGAACACTGAAGCTTTCTTT
TRBJ1-2,.,.,TRBV2,CASSGGAWGYTF,TGTGCCAGCAGTGGTGGGGCTTGGGGCTACACCTTC
TRBJ2-1,.,.,TRBV14,CASSQNRQGGTEQFF,TGTGCCAGCAGCCAGAATAGACAGGGAGGGACTGAGCAGTTCTTC
TRBJ2-2,TRBD2,.,TRBV2,CASRKATSGLTRANTGELFF,TGTGCCAGCAGAAAAGCGACTAGCGGGTTAACCAGAGCGAACACCGGGGAGCTGTTTTTT
TRBJ2-7,.,once,TRBV6-5,CASSYHRLSYEQYF,TGTGCCAGCAGTTACCACAGGCTCTCCTACGAGCAGTACTTC
TRBJ2-7,.,.,TRBV20-1,CSARRGYEQYF,TGCAGTGCTAGAAGGGGGTACGAGCAGTACTTC
TRBJ1-6,.,.,TRBV6-4,CASNVGGASPLHF,TGTGCCAGCAACGTTGGAGGGGCTTCACCCCTCCACTTT
TRBJ1-1,.,.,TRBV30,CAWRDEENTEAFF,TGTGCCTGGCGGGACGAGGAGAACACTGAAGCTTTCTTT
TRBJ1-1,.,.,TRBV6-2/TRBV6-3,CASSYPLARGLSEAFF,TGTGCCAGCAGTTACCCCCTAGCCAGGGGCTTGTCAGAAGCTTTCTTT
TRBJ2-7,.,once,TRBV7-3,CASSLSGGPSYEQYF,TGTGCCAGCAGCTTAAGCGGGGGCCCCTCCTACGAGCAGTACTTC
TRBJ2-1,.,.,TRBV5-1,CATSADSYNEQFF,TGCGCCACCTCAGCGGACTCCTACAATGAGCAGTTCTTC
TRBJ1-5,.,few,TRBV23-1,CASKAVPPVSNQPQHF,TGCGCCAGCAAGGCGGTCCCCCCCGTTAGCAATCAGCCCCAGCATTTT
TRBJ1-4,.,once,TRBV5-4,CASSLDGGGKDEKLFF,TGTGCCAGCAGCTTGGATGGTGGGGGCAAGGATGAAAAACTGTTTTTT
TRBJ2-4,TRBD2,.,TRBV10-2,CASSEPSLAGGYMAKNIQYF,TGCGCCAGCAGTGAACCCTCACTAGCGGGGGGGTATATGGCCAAAAACATTCAGTACTTC
TRBJ1-1,.,.,TRBV28,CAAIRGGNTEAFF,TGTGCCGCTATTCGGGGTGGGAACACTGAAGCTTTCTTT
TRBJ1-1,.,.,TRBV30,CAWRRFQGAFLGGNAEAFF,TGTGCCTGGAGGAGGTTTCAGGGAGCCTTTCTAGGTGGGAATGCTGAAGCTTTCTTT
TRBJ2-5,TRBD1,.,TRBV19,CASRTNRGPQETQYF,TGTGCCAGTAGAACAAACAGGGGGCCGCAAGAGACCCAGTACTTC
TRBJ2-6,TRBD2,.,TRBV10-1,CASSEDTSGGSGANVLTF,TGCGCCAGCAGTGAGGATACTAGCGGGGGCAGTGGGGCCAACGTCCTGACTTTC
TRBJ2-5,TRBD2,.,TRBV7-9,CASSFGTSVQETQYF,TGTGCCAGCAGCTTCGGGACTAGTGTACAAGAGACCCAGTACTTC
TRBJ1-1,.,once,TRBV7-2,CASSLAAGYTEAFF,TGTGCCAGCAGCTTAGCGGCAGGGTATACTGAAGCTTTCTTT
TRBJ2-7,TRBD2,.,TRBV7-2,CASSTIAGGAREQYF,TGTGCCAGCAGCACCATAGCGGGGGGGGCCAGGGAGCAGTACTTC
TRBJ1-6,.,few,TRBV10-1,CASSENQNSPLHF,TGCGCCAGCAGTGAGAACCAGAATTCACCCCTCCACTTT
TRBJ1-1,TRBD1,.,TRBV24-1,CATSARQGAKVMNTEAFF,TGTGCCACCAGCGCGAGACAGGGGGCGAAGGTCATGAACACTGAAGCTTTCTTT
TRBJ2-7,TRBD1,.,TRBV5-4,CASTPWGQTTQQYF,TGTGCCAGCACCCCGTGGGGACAGACTACGCAGCAGTACTTC
TRBJ1-4,TRBD1,.,TRBV7-8,CASSQGTVGGSNEKLFF,TGTGCCAGCAGCCAAGGGACAGTTGGAGGGTCTAATGAAAAACTGTTTTTT
TRBJ2-7,TRBD2,.,TRBV29-1,CSVLPSGLAGHYEQYF,TGCAGCGTTCTCCCATCGGGACTAGCGGGGCACTACGAGCAGTACTTC
TRBJ1-5,.,.,TRBV5-6,CASSSLGRLPDQPQHF,TGTGCCAGCAGCTCCCTGGGACGGCTCCCTGATCAGCCCCAGCATTTT
TRBJ1-1,TRBD1,.,TRBV19,CASSIVGGGGTEAFF,TGTGCCAGTAGTATAGTGGGAGGGGGCGGCACTGAAGCTTTCTTT
TRBJ1-5,.,.,TRBV21-1,CASSKAGQSSNQPQHF,TGTGCCAGCAGCAAAGCAGGACAATCTAGCAATCAGCCCCAGCATTTT
TRBJ1-6,.,once,TRBV4-2,CASSPAPNSYNSPLHF,TGTGCCAGCAGCCCGGCCCCGAACTCCTATAATTCACCCCTCCACTTT
TRBJ2-5,.,.,TRBV29-1,CSVRRKETQYF,TGCAGCGTTCGACGGAAAGAGACCCAGTACTTC
TRBJ2-1,.,.,TRBV21-1,CASLRCGSYNEQFF,TGTGCCAGCTTAAGGTGCGGCTCCTACAATGAGCAGTTCTTC
TRBJ2-7,.,once,TRBV7-2,CASTPTLGGAQYEQYF,TGTGCCAGCACCCCTACCCTGGGGGGGGCCCAGTACGAGCAGTACTTC
TRBJ1-2,.,.,TRBV4-1,CASSQATGPLYGYTF,TGCGCCAGCAGCCAAGCGACGGGCCCCCTCTATGGCTACACCTTC
TRBJ1-1,.,.,TRBV6-2/TRBV6-3,CASSRTVGTEAFF,TGTGCCAGCAGCCGGACAGTGGGCACTGAAGCTTTCTTT
TRBJ2-2,.,.,TRBV9,CASSVVTGELFF,TGTGCCAGCAGCGTAGTGACCGGGGAGCTGTTTTTT
TRBJ2-1,TRBD1,.,TRBV5-1,CASSLDRGQKGDEQFF,TGCGCCAGCAGCCTGGACAGGGGGCAAAAAGGCGATGAGCAGTTCTTC
TRBJ2-5,TRBD2,.,TRBV10-3,CAISGTSGGTHQETQYF,TGTGCCATCAGTGGGACTAGCGGGGGGACCCACCAAGAGACCCAGTACTTC
TRBJ1-5,.,.,TRBV23-1,CASNEGYQPQHF,TGCGCCAGCAACGAGGGCTATCAGCCCCAGCATTTT